These 32 T cell receptor beta chains were sequenced from one sample in a study of blood T cell repertoires in COVID-19. Sequencing used immunoSEQ multiplex PCR; TCRdb keeps in-frame clones, though not all of them. The table includes 150,000 to 200,000 clones, over 75% detected once. The sample taken for sequencing was peripheral blood. Source of these receptors: a human donor with active or convalescent COVID-19. The donor label of this sample is uncertain.

This clone was seen ten or more times. The same CDR3 arises from other DNA sequences in this sample as well. This rearrangement joins TRBV7-9 to TRBJ2-7; D gene unclear. This CDR3 has 11 residues. V lost 3 bases and J lost 3, with 3 bases in between. CDR1 SEHNR and CDR2 FQNEAQ come from the germline V gene (reference sequence). CDR3 residues: CASSFNYEQYF. The CDR3 bases are TGTGCCAGCAGCTTCAACTACGAGCAGTACTTC.

The chain combines TRBV7-5 with TRBJ2-7; the table's D gene call, TRBD2, was not cross checked with the DNA. TRBV7-5 corresponds to a pseudogene. The CDR3 spans 17 residues. The CDR3 nucleotides are TGTGTCAGAAGCTTAGTCACGGGGACTAGCGGGAGGAACGAGCAGTACTTC. It specifies CVRSLVTGTSGRNEQYF.

This rearrangement joins TRBV2 to TRBJ1-3, with D perhaps TRBD1 (5 bases). This CDR3 spans 13 amino acids. V shed 7 bases and J shed 0 bases, with 7 bases lying between them. Germline CDR1 and CDR2: SNHLY and FYNNEI. CDR3 DNA sequence: TGTGCCAGCAATACAGGCTCTGGAAACACCATATATTTT. It codes for CASNTGSGNTIYF.

The rearrangement joins TRBV18 to TRBJ1-3, with TRBD1 as a possible D gene (6 bases). V dropped 3 bases and J dropped 0 bases, with 12 bases sitting between them. Germline values: CDR1 KGHSH, CDR2 LQKENI. CDR3 length: 16 amino acids. CDR3 in DNA: TGTGCCAGCTCACCCGGACAGAGTAGCTCTGGAAACACCATATATTTT. This translates into CASSPGQSSSGNTIYF.

This chain uses TRBV7-7 with TRBJ1-6, with D possibly TRBD1 on 6 matching bases. V was pared by 0 bases and J by 9 bases, with 9 bases between. This CDR3 has 14 residues. Germline CDR1 SSHAT, CDR2 FNYEAQ (reference sequence). The CDR3 DNA sequence: TGTGCCAGCAGCTTAGCTACCAGGGGTTCACCCCTCCACTTT. Its protein is CASSLATRGSPLHF. Full variable domain (missing parts from reference TRBV7-7 and TRBJ1-6): GAGVSQSPRYKVTKRGQDVTLRCDPISSHATLYWYQQALGQGPEFLTYFNYEAQPDKSGLPSDRFSAERPEGSISTLTIQRTEQRDSAMYRCASSLATRGSPLHFGNGTRLTVT.

The chain carries TRBV24-1 and TRBJ1-2; 11 positions match TRBD1. CDR3 size: 16 residues. V gave up 6 bases and J gave up 4 bases; unmatched junction bases: 9. Germline loops: CDR1 KGHDR, CDR2 SFDVKD. CDR3 amino acids: CATSTGQGAPGYGYTF. The CDR3 coding sequence is TGTGCCACCAGTACCGGACAGGGGGCGCCCGGCTATGGCTACACCTTC.

J is TRBJ2-3 and V is TRBV4-2; 10 bases agree with TRBD2. The CDR3 has 17 residues. V gave up 2 bases and J gave up 4 bases; unmatched junction bases: 9. Germline V CDR1 and CDR2: LGHNA, YNFKEQ. Here the CDR3 DNA reads TGTGCCAGCAGCCAAACATGGGCCACTAGCGGGGCAGATACGCAGTATTTT. This encodes CASSQTWATSGADTQYF.

The J gene is TRBJ2-1, the V gene TRBV2; 16 nucleotides align to TRBD2. Germline V gene lookup returns CDR1 SNHLY and CDR2 FYNNEI. V dropped 4 bases and J dropped 5; count of bases not matched to a gene: 14. The CDR3 is 20 residues long. CDR3 loop: CASSGGRRAGTSGRDNEQFF. CDR3 coding DNA: TGTGCCAGCAGTGGAGGGCGTAGGGCCGGGACTAGCGGGAGGGACAATGAGCAGTTCTTC.

The rearrangement uses TRBV19 and TRBJ1-2; 7 bases agree with TRBD1. The ends lost 3 bases at V and 8 bases at J; junction bases unmatched: 3. The CDR3 runs 12 residues. Germline V gene lookup returns CDR1 LNHDA and CDR2 SQIVND (reference sequence). The CDR3 region has the DNA TGTGCCAGTAGTATCGACAGGGTCGGCTACACCTTC. This encodes CASSIDRVGYTF.

This chain links TRBV11-1 with TRBJ2-2; D gene unclear. V lost 5 bases and J 5 bases, leaving 15 bases between the germline ends. Germline V gene sequence: CDR1 SGHAT, CDR2 FQDESV (reference sequence). This CDR3 spans 15 amino acids. CDR3 sequence: CASSPHPSKTGELFF. In DNA, the CDR3 is TGTGCCAGCAGCCCCCACCCCTCTAAGACCGGGGAGCTGTTTTTT.

The V and J genes are TRBV5-1 and TRBJ1-1, with 8 bases lining up with TRBD1. The CDR3 sequence is 15 residues long. V shed 0 bases, J shed 5 bases, and the junction held 6 bases outside the gene matches. In germline, CDR1 is SGHRS, CDR2 YFSETQ. CDR3 residues: CASSLGTGMRTEAFF. Here the CDR3 DNA reads TGCGCCAGCAGCTTGGGGACAGGGATGCGGACTGAAGCTTTCTTT. Full variable domain (missing parts from reference TRBV5-1 and TRBJ1-1): KAGVTQTPRYLIKTRGQQVTLSCSPISGHRSVSWYQQTPGQGLQFLFEYFSETQRNKGNFPGRFSGRQFSNSRSEMNVSTLELGDSALYLCASSLGTGMRTEAFFGQGTRLTVV.

The chain couples TRBV5-6 to TRBJ2-2, with TRBD2 identical over 8 bases. Germline CDR1 SGHDT, CDR2 YYEEEE. This CDR3 is built from 14 residues. With 3 bases clipped from V and 6 bases from J, the junction kept 4 bases outside the gene matches. CDR3 DNA: TGTGCCAGCAGCTCACGGGAGGGCGCCGGGGAGCTGTTTTTT. This sequence encodes CASSSREGAGELFF.

The V call is TRBV30, the J call TRBJ2-7; TRBD2 agrees at 9 bases. The germline V gene has CDR1 GTSNPN and CDR2 SVGIG (reference sequence). The CDR3 covers 15 residues. The trim removed 0 bases at V and 2 bases at J, leaving 5 bases unmatched. The CDR3 nucleotides read TGTGCCTGGAGTGTAGGGCGGGAGGGGGCCTACGAGCAGTACTTC. Its translation: CAWSVGREGAYEQYF.

This clone came up once. V is TRBV13 and J is TRBJ1-1; D is ambiguous. V lost 5 bases, J lost 1 base, and 8 bases lay in between. The germline V gene encodes CDR1 PRHDT and CDR2 FYEKMQ (reference sequence). CDR3 length: 13 residues. The CDR3 coding sequence is TGTGCCAGCAGCCTACCAGGGAACACTGAAGCTTTCTTT. Translated, it gives CASSLPGNTEAFF.

There are a few counts of this clone. This sequence joins TRBV24-1 and TRBJ2-3, with 8 bases aligning to TRBD2. V was clipped by 8 bases and J by 3 bases; unmatched bases: 3. The V gene's germline CDR1 is KGHDR and CDR2 SFDVKD. CDR3 length: 13 amino acids. The CDR3 loop reads CATTPSGTDTQYF. DNA of the CDR3: TGTGCCACCACCCCTAGCGGGACAGATACGCAGTATTTT.

V and J are TRBV5-1 and TRBJ2-3; 7 nucleotides match TRBD2. Looked up from germline, CDR1 is SGHRS and CDR2 is YFSETQ. The V gene end was trimmed by 7 bases and the J gene end by 3 bases; junction bases not matched to a gene: 8. The CDR3 contains 14 residues. In DNA, the CDR3 is TGCGCCAGCTATCTAGCGGCGGGGACAGATACGCAGTATTTT. Protein product: CASYLAAGTDTQYF.

This chain joins TRBV3-1 (or the pseudogene TRBV3-2) and TRBJ2-2; 9 bases are shared with TRBD2. The CDR3 runs 16 residues. The V and J ends lost 7 bases and 2 bases, in that order; junction bases with no gene match: 8. Germline CDR1 reads LGHDT; CDR2 reads YNNKEL (reference sequence). This CDR3 reads CASTPRTSVNTGELFF. DNA of the CDR3: TGTGCCAGCACGCCTAGGACTAGCGTTAACACCGGGGAGCTGTTTTTT.

V and J are TRBV30 and TRBJ2-1, with a tentative D call TRBD1 (6 bases). This CDR3 is built from 13 residues. Trimming took 3 bases from V and 9 from J, leaving 15 bases between them. Germline V CDR1 and CDR2: GTSNPN, SVGIG (reference sequence). The CDR3 bases are TGTGCCTGGAGCAATCAGGGGCGTGGTGAGCAGTTCTTC. Amino acid sequence: CAWSNQGRGEQFF.

The gene calls are TRBV27 and TRBJ2-1, with TRBD2 matching over 15 bases. CDR1 is MNHEY, CDR2 SMNVEV, per germline (reference sequence). V gave up 8 bases and J gave up 10 bases; unmatched junction bases: 9. CDR3 size: 15 residues. This CDR3 is CASGEGLAGGREQFF. Written as DNA, the CDR3 is TGTGCCAGCGGGGAGGGACTAGCGGGGGGCAGGGAGCAGTTCTTC.

V gene TRBV7-9 combines with J gene TRBJ2-5, with TRBD2 identical over 10 bases. V lost 3 bases, J lost 5 bases, and 12 bases stayed unmatched. The CDR3 is made up of 17 amino acids. Germline loops: CDR1 SEHNR, CDR2 FQNEAQ (reference sequence). CDR3: CASSFPTSGAPRETQYF. CDR3 nucleotide sequence: TGTGCCAGCAGCTTTCCTACTAGCGGGGCCCCCAGGGAGACCCAGTACTTC.

The V gene is TRBV27, the J gene TRBJ2-2, with D possibly matching TRBD2 (6 bases). Germline V gene data show CDR1 as MNHEY and CDR2 as SMNVEV (reference sequence). The CDR3 is 13 residues long. The CDR3 coding sequence is TGTGCGGCGGGGAGACCCGACACCGGGGAGCTGTTTTTT. This sequence encodes CAAGRPDTGELFF.

The CDR3 DNA is TGTGCCAGTAGTTTACAGGTGGATCAGCCCCAGCATTTT. Translating it yields CASSLQVDQPQHF. The gene calls are TRBV19 and TRBJ1-5; weak D call: TRBD1 (5 bases). The germline gives CDR1 LNHDA, CDR2 SQIVND (reference sequence). Trimming cost V 5 bases and J 5 bases, with 10 bases left between them. This CDR3 comprises 13 residues.

This chain connects TRBV28 to TRBJ1-1, with D possibly TRBD1 on 5 matching bases. Germline V gene lookup returns CDR1 MDHEN and CDR2 SYDVKM. The length of the CDR3 is 15 residues. V was shortened by 5 bases and J by 4 bases, with 17 bases between the two germline ends. CDR3 bases: TGTGCCAGCAGTCTCTCTCCCGGTAGGGGCACTGAAGCTTTCTTT. It translates to CASSLSPGRGTEAFF.

This clone was seen only a few times. V usage is TRBV5-1 and J usage is TRBJ1-6; D is perhaps TRBD1 (6 bases). V dropped 4 bases and J dropped 10 bases, with 15 bases sitting between them. From germline, CDR1 is SGHRS and CDR2 YFSETQ. The CDR3 runs 14 residues. The CDR3 here is CASSPGQSGSPLHF. Here the CDR3 DNA reads TGCGCCAGCAGCCCCGGACAGTCCGGGTCACCCCTCCACTTT.

The rearrangement links TRBV5-5 to TRBJ2-3, with a tentative D call TRBD2 (6 bases). The CDR3 sequence is 16 residues long. V was trimmed by 0 bases and J by 0 bases, leaving 11 bases between them. The germline V gene has CDR1 SGHKS and CDR2 YYEKEE (reference sequence). In DNA, the CDR3 is TGTGCCAGCAGCTTGGCCTTTGCGGGGAGCACAGATACGCAGTATTTT. Its protein is CASSLAFAGSTDTQYF.

CDR3 DNA: TGTGCCAGCAGCCTCCCTTCCCTCCGACAGGGTGATTCACCCCTCCACTTT. Translated: CASSLPSLRQGDSPLHF. This sequence joins TRBV21-1 and TRBJ1-6; the D call of TRBD1 is as the table states it, not checked on the DNA. TRBV21-1 corresponds to a pseudogene. This CDR3 is built from 17 residues.

The gene calls are TRBV30 and TRBJ2-2; TRBD1 aligns across 7 bases. V lost 2 bases, J lost 0 bases, and 6 bases stayed unmatched. Per germline, CDR1 GTSNPN and CDR2 SVGIG (reference sequence). This CDR3 has 16 residues. Here the CDR3 reads CAWSPLGQANTGELFF. The CDR3 DNA follows: TGTGCCTGGAGTCCCTTAGGACAGGCGAACACCGGGGAGCTGTTTTTT.

This clone appeared a few times. The gene calls are TRBV29-1 and TRBJ2-3; TRBD2 agrees at 8 bases. Germline trimming cut 7 bases from V and 6 bases from J; bases unmatched to any gene: 6. This CDR3 has 12 amino acids. Germline loops: CDR1 SQVTM, CDR2 ANQGSEA. CDR3 region: CSARGGGDTQYF. The CDR3 coding sequence is TGCAGCGCTCGGGGGGGCGGGGATACGCAGTATTTT.

The chain employs TRBV6-1 and TRBJ2-7; TRBD2 is a possible D gene (7 bases). Between the trimmed V and J ends, which lost 3 bases and 0 bases, there was a span of 15 bases. The CDR3 has 16 amino acids. Germline V lookup: CDR1 MNHNS, CDR2 SASEGT. The CDR3 is CASSEGLADSSYEQYF. CDR3 bases: TGTGCCAGCAGTGAGGGCCTAGCGGACAGCTCCTACGAGCAGTACTTC.

The CDR3 coding sequence is TGTGCCAGCAGGGAGCGGGGGTCGGCCAAAAACATTCAGTACTTC. Residues: CASRERGSAKNIQYF. The J gene is TRBJ2-4, the V gene TRBV2; 8 bases align to TRBD2. The CDR3 is made up of 15 amino acids. Germline loops: CDR1 SNHLY, CDR2 FYNNEI. Trimming at V came to 6 bases and at J to 1 base, leaving 5 bases not matched to a gene.

The V and J genes are TRBV5-1 and TRBJ2-5; 10 nucleotides line up with TRBD2. The CDR3 totals 15 residues. With 2 bases clipped from V and 5 bases from J, the junction kept 6 bases outside the gene matches. Germline V gene sequence: CDR1 SGHRS, CDR2 YFSETQ. The CDR3 DNA reads as TGCGCCAGCAGCTTCACGCAGCGGGAGGGGGAGACCCAGTACTTC. Translated, it gives CASSFTQREGETQYF.

The chain carries TRBV5-6 and TRBJ2-7; 8 nucleotides match TRBD2. In germline, CDR1 is SGHDT, CDR2 YYEEEE. With 0 bases clipped from V and 6 bases from J, the junction kept 11 bases outside the gene matches. The CDR3 has 16 residues. This chain's CDR3 is CASSLGPGGGYGEQYF. The CDR3 coding sequence is TGTGCCAGCAGCTTGGGGCCGGGGGGGGGATACGGCGAGCAGTACTTC.